The 6 T cell receptor beta chains given below trace back to one sample, sequenced in a study of shared clonotypes between healthy human individuals. The table came from immunoSEQ multiplex PCR; TCRdb's copy has only in-frame clones and leaves some out. The sample has roughly 490,000 clones, roughly four fifths seen once. Material for sequencing was PBMCs. The source is a woman aged 40 to 49 in good health. Some clones in this sample may be carry-over from other donors' samples.

Written as DNA, the CDR3 is TGTGCCCCCTCCAACGGTAAGCGGGGGCCCTACGAGCAGTACTTC. It translates to CAPSNGKRGPYEQYF. V is TRBV30 and J is TRBJ2-7, with 8 bases identical to TRBD2. The CDR3 sequence is 15 residues long. Germline CDR1 and CDR2: GTSNPN and SVGIG (reference sequence). J was trimmed by 2 bases and V by 8 bases; bases with no gene match: 14.

This chain joins TRBV28 and TRBJ2-3; the D gene is possibly TRBD1 (5 bases). This CDR3 is built from 12 residues. Per the germline V gene, CDR1 is MDHEN and CDR2 is SYDVKM. With 8 bases removed from V and 4 bases from J, the gap between germline ends came to 10 bases. This CDR3 reads CASRGAADTQYF. The DNA of the CDR3 is TGTGCCAGCCGTGGGGCAGCAGATACGCAGTATTTT.

The genes are TRBV19 and TRBJ2-7; 7 nucleotides align to TRBD1. V gave up 4 bases and J gave up 2 bases; unmatched junction bases: 8. Germline lookup yields CDR1 LNHDA and CDR2 SQIVND (reference sequence). The CDR3 loop spans 15 amino acids. The CDR3 sequence is CASSTSLTGTYEQYF. The DNA for the CDR3 is TGTGCCAGTAGTACGTCTTTGACAGGGACCTACGAGCAGTACTTC.

This clone was observed a single time. The V and J genes are TRBV18 and TRBJ2-3; 16 bases fit TRBD2. CDR1 is KGHSH, CDR2 LQKENI, per germline. V dropped 3 bases and J dropped 3; count of bases not matched to a gene: 9. This CDR3 has 19 residues. For the CDR3, the DNA is TGTGCCAGCTCACCCCTCGGGACTAGCGGGAGGGCCCGAACAGATACGCAGTATTTT. Its protein is CASSPLGTSGRARTDTQYF.

The chain uses TRBV2 and TRBJ2-7; D may match TRBD1 or TRBD2 (6 bases each). CDR1 SNHLY and CDR2 FYNNEI come from the germline V gene. The V and J ends lost 6 bases and 0 bases respectively, with 15 bases between them. This CDR3 has 15 amino acids. The CDR3 sequence: CASREQGGYSYEQYF. Written as DNA, the CDR3 is TGTGCCAGCAGGGAACAGGGAGGCTACTCCTACGAGCAGTACTTC. Filled out from reference TRBV2 and TRBJ2-7, the complete variable domain reads EPEVTQTPSHQVTQMGQEVILRCVPISNHLYFYWYRQILGQKVEFLVSFYNNEISEKSEIFDDQFSVERPDGSNFTLKIRSTKLEDSAMYFCASREQGGYSYEQYFGPGTRLTVT.

The rearrangement uses TRBV30 and TRBJ1-2, with 8 bases fitting TRBD1. This CDR3 spans 15 amino acids. V dropped 5 bases and J dropped 4; count of bases not matched to a gene: 12. Germline V gene sequence: CDR1 GTSNPN, CDR2 SVGIG (reference sequence). CDR3 residues: CAWDLGQGLFYGYTF. CDR3 nucleotides: TGTGCCTGGGACCTAGGACAGGGTTTATTCTATGGCTACACCTTC.